This TCR beta chain was found in a study of technical replicates of blood from a handful of donors. Repertoires were generated with immunoSEQ multiplex PCR, while TCRdb's copy carries only in-frame clones and drops some. The table includes over 85,000 clones, roughly 93% detected once. Germline trimming cut 4 bases from V and 5 bases from J; bases unmatched to any gene: 12. The germline V gene encodes CDR1 ENHRY and CDR2 SYGVKD. CDR3 size: 17 residues. This receptor was obtained from a human donor in good health. The sample was T cells isolated from PBMCs. The chain recombines TRBV10-3 with TRBJ2-2, with TRBD2 matching over 8 bases. Here the CDR3 DNA reads TGTGCCATCAGTGGGAGCGGGAGCGTCGTGAGAACCGGGGAGCTGTTTTTT. It translates to CAISGSGSVVRTGELFF.